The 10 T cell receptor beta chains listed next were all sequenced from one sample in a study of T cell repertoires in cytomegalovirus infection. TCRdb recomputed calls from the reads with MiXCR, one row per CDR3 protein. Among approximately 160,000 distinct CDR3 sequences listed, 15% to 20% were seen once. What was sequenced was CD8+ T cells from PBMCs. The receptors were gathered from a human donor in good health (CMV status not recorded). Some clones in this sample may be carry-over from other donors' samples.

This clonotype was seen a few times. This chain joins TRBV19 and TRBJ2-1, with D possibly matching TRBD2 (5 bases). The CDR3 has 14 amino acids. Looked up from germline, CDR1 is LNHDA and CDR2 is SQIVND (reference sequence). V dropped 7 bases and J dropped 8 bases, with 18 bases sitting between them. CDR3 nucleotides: TGTGCCAGTAAAGACTTGGACTCCAGCTATGAGCAGTTCTTC. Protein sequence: CASKDLDSSYEQFF.

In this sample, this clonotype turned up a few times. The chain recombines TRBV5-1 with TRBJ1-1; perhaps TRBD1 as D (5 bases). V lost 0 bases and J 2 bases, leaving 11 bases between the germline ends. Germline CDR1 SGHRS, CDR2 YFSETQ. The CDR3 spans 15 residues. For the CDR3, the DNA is TGCGCCAGCAGCTTGGGGGTCCAGGGTAACACTGAAGCTTTCTTT. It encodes CASSLGVQGNTEAFF.

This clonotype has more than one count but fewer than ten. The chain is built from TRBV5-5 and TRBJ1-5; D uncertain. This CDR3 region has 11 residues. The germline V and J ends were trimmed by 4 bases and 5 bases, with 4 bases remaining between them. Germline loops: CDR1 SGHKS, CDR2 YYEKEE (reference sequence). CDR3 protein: CASSTDQPQHF. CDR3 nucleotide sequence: TGTGCCAGCAGCACTGATCAGCCCCAGCATTTT.

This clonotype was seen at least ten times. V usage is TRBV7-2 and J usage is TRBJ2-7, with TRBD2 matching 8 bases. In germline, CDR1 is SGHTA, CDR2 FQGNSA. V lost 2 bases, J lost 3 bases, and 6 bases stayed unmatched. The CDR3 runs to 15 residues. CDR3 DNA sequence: TGTGCCAGCAGCTTATCCCCGGGAGGGTACTACGAGCAGTACTTC. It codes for CASSLSPGGYYEQYF.

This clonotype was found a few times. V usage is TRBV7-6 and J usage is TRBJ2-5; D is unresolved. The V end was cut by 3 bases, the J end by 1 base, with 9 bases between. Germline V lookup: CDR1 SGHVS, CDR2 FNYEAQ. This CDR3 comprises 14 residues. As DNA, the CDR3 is TGTGCCAGCAGCTTGTACAGTACCCAAGAGACCCAGTACTTC. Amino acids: CASSLYSTQETQYF.

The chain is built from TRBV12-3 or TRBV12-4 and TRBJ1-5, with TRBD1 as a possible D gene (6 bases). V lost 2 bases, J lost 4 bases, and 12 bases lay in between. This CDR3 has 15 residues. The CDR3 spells CASSLSGVMNQPQHF. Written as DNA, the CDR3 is TGTGCCAGCAGTTTATCAGGGGTAATGAATCAGCCCCAGCATTTT.

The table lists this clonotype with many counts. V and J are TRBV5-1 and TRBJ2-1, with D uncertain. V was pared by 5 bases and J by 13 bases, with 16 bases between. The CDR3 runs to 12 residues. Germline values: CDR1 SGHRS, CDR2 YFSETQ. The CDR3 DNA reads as TGCGCCAGCAGGCCTGGGTCGCGCGAACAGTTCTTC. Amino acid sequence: CASRPGSREQFF.

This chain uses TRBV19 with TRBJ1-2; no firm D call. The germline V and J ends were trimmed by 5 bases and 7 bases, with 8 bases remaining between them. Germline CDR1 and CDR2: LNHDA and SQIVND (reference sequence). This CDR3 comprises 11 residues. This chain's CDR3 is CASSASAGYTF. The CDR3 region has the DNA TGTGCCAGTAGTGCTTCTGCTGGCTACACCTTC.

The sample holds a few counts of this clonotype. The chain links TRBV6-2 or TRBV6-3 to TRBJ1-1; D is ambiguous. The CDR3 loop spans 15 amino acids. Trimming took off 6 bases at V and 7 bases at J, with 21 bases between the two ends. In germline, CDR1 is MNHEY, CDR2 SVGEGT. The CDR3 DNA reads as TGTGCCAGCAGATCCTTCGGACCAGCTCGGGGTGAAGCTTTCTTT. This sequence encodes CASRSFGPARGEAFF.

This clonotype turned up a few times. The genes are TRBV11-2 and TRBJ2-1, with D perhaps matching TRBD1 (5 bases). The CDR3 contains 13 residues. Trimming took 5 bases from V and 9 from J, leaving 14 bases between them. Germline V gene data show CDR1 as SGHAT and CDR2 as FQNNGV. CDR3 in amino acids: CASSVPGNTEQFF. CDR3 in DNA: TGTGCCAGCAGCGTCCCAGGGAACACTGAGCAGTTCTTC.